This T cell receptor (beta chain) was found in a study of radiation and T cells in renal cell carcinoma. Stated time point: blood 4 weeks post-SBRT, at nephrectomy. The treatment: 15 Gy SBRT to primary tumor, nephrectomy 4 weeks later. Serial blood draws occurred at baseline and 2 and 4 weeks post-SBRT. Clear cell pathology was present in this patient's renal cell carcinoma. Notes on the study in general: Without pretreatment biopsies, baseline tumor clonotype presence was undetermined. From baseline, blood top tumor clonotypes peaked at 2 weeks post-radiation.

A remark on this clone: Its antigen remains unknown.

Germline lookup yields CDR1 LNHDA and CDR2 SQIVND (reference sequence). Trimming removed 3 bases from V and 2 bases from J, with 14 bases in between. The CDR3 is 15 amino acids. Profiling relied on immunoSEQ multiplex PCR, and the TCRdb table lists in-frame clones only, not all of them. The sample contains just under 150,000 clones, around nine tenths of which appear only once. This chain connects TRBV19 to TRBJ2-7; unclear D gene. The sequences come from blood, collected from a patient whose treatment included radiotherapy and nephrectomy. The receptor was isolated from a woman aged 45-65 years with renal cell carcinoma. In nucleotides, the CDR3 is TGTGCCAGTAGTATTTCTGGCGCTCTCACCTACGAGCAGTACTTC. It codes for CASSISGALTYEQYF.